A selection of T cell receptor beta chains follows, all from one sample in a study of CD8 T cells in ankylosing spondylitis. TCRdb independently ran MiXCR on the 5' RACE reads; one entry per CDR3 protein. The table records under 250,000 distinct CDR3 sequences, around 10% of them present only once. What was sequenced was blood, either unsorted or a sorted T cell fraction (not recorded which). The source is a male donor with ankylosing spondylitis or in good health (not recorded which). The CDR3 runs from the conserved cysteine through the conserved F or W. The D gene is left open where the match is weak. Size is omitted from some rows. Given values are once, few, many or a class for expanded clones.

cdr3_nt cdr3_aa d_call v_call clone_size j_call
TGCGCCAGCAGCCCTACGAGGGGAACTGAAGCTTTCTTT CASSPTRGTEAFF NA TRBV4-1 many TRBJ1-1
TGTGCCAGCAGCCAGAACCCACAGAGAGAAGGTTACGAGCAGTACTTC CASSQNPQREGYEQYF NA TRBV5-5 few TRBJ2-7
TGTGCCAGCAGTTTAACGGCAGCAACTAATGAAAAACTGTTTTTT CASSLTAATNEKLFF NA TRBV28 many TRBJ1-4
TGTGCCAGCAGTACCAGCGAGAACACTGAAGCTTTCTTT CASSTSENTEAFF NA TRBV6-1 many TRBJ1-1
TGCAGTGCTAGGTCACGAAGCGGAGGCTATGGCTACACCTTC CSARSRSGGYGYTF NA TRBV20-1 many TRBJ1-2
TGTGCCAGCAGCAACAGGGGCGAGTACCACAATGAGCAGTTCTTC CASSNRGEYHNEQFF TRBD1 TRBV28 few TRBJ2-1
TGCGCCAGCAGCTTGGCCCCCGAGGGGGACACTGAAGCTTTCTTT CASSLAPEGDTEAFF NA TRBV5-1 many TRBJ1-1
TGTGCCAGCAGTCCCCGGACAGGCTTAAACATTCAGTACTTC CASSPRTGLNIQYF TRBD1 TRBV12-3/TRBV12-4 many TRBJ2-4
TGCAGTGCTCTGGGGGGCGGGCGGCGACTCTACGAGCAGTACTTC CSALGGGRRLYEQYF NA TRBV20-1 NA TRBJ2-7
TGTGCCAGCCTGGCGGGGGCCGGGTACCAAGAGACCCAGTACTTC CASLAGAGYQETQYF NA TRBV3-1 many TRBJ2-5
TGTGCCAGCAGCCAAGATCACAGGGGGAGGCCCCAGCATTTT CASSQDHRGRPQHF TRBD1 TRBV3-1 many TRBJ1-5
TGTGCCAGCAACCTATCCGGGGCCTCGCGGATGGCCGGGGAGCTGTTTTTT CASNLSGASRMAGELFF NA TRBV6-2/TRBV6-3 NA TRBJ2-2
TGTGCCAGCAGCGCGGGAGGTCAGGTCGTAAACACCGGGGAGCTGTTTTTT CASSAGGQVVNTGELFF TRBD2 TRBV5-6 NA TRBJ2-2
TGTGCCAGCCGAAAAGTAGGGGCGAACTCCTACAATGAGCAGTTCTTC CASRKVGANSYNEQFF NA TRBV6-1 many TRBJ2-1
TGTGCCAGCAGTTTAACCCCGGGACTTTCCACAGATACGCAGTATTTT CASSLTPGLSTDTQYF NA TRBV12-3/TRBV12-4 many TRBJ2-3
TGTGCCAGCAGCCTGCAGGTACTAGCGGCCTACAATGAGCAGTTCTTC CASSLQVLAAYNEQFF TRBD2 TRBV28 NA TRBJ2-1